This is a list of T cell receptor beta chains from one sample in a study of blood T cell repertoires in COVID-19. Sequenced by immunoSEQ multiplex PCR; TCRdb stores in-frame clones only, minus some. The table lists a few hundred thousand clones, about 90% of them singletons. Input material: PBMCs or T cells enriched from blood (not recorded which). These receptors all come from a woman in her twenties or thirties who had recovered from COVID-19. The CDR3 runs from the conserved cysteine through the conserved F or W. The D gene is left open where the match is weak. A row's size may be missing; if present it is once, few, many or a size class.

j_call	v_call	clone_size	d_call	cdr3_aa	cdr3_nt
TRBJ2-7	TRBV13	-	TRBD1	CASSLLATNGVWDRVYEQYF	TGTGCCAGCAGCTTATTAGCGACTAATGGCGTATGGGACAGGGTCTACGAGCAGTACTTC
TRBJ2-1	TRBV5-4	-	TRBD2	CASSPASLAGTYNEQFF	TGTGCCAGCAGCCCTGCGTCACTAGCGGGAACCTACAATGAGCAGTTCTTC
TRBJ1-2	TRBV7-9	-	TRBD1	CASSPGQGGGYTF	TGTGCCAGCAGCCCTGGACAGGGCGGTGGCTACACCTTC
TRBJ2-4	TRBV7-8	-	-	CASSRPQGPTLAKNIQYF	TGTGCCAGCAGCAGGCCACAGGGCCCAACCTTAGCCAAAAACATTCAGTACTTC
TRBJ2-2	TRBV12-3/TRBV12-4	-	TRBD1	CASSRTGPGELFF	TGTGCCAGCAGTAGGACAGGGCCCGGGGAGCTGTTTTTT
TRBJ1-1	TRBV28	few	-	CASSLSFQGNTEAFF	TGTGCCAGCAGTTTATCATTCCAGGGAAACACTGAAGCTTTCTTT
TRBJ1-1	TRBV29-1	-	-	CSAGPQKATEAFF	TGCAGCGCGGGACCTCAAAAAGCCACTGAAGCTTTCTTT
TRBJ1-6	TRBV5-8	-	TRBD1	CASSSAGGVYNSPLHF	TGTGCCAGCAGCTCCGCAGGGGGAGTCTATAATTCACCCCTCCACTTT
TRBJ2-3	TRBV5-1	-	TRBD2	CASSRSGTSGGDTQYF	TGCGCCAGCAGCCGCTCCGGGACTAGCGGCGGAGATACGCAGTATTTT
TRBJ1-3	TRBV28	-	-	CASSPHRVPGNTIYF	TGTGCCAGCTCGCCCCACAGGGTCCCTGGAAACACCATATATTTT
TRBJ1-2	TRBV6-5	-	TRBD1	CASSYEAGGYYGYTF	TGTGCCAGCAGTTACGAGGCAGGGGGTTACTATGGCTACACCTTC
TRBJ2-7	TRBV11-2	-	TRBD1	CASSSPRDRVYEQYF	TGTGCCAGCAGCTCCCCTCGGGACAGGGTGTACGAGCAGTACTTC
TRBJ2-2	TRBV19	-	TRBD1	CASSIGQGAGGELFF	TGTGCCAGTAGTATTGGACAGGGGGCCGGCGGGGAGCTGTTTTTT
TRBJ1-3	TRBV7-9	few	-	CASGLGESGNTIYF	TGTGCCAGCGGCCTCGGGGAGTCTGGAAACACCATATATTTT
TRBJ2-1	TRBV28	-	TRBD1	CASPPPGQGAFNEQFF	TGTGCCAGCCCCCCTCCGGGACAGGGGGCGTTCAATGAGCAGTTCTTC
TRBJ1-1	TRBV19	-	-	CASSTNGGSTEAFF	TGTGCCAGTAGTACGAACGGGGGGAGCACTGAAGCTTTCTTT
TRBJ1-2	TRBV29-1	-	-	CSVEDLMGYTF	TGCAGCGTTGAAGATCTTATGGGCTACACCTTC
TRBJ1-4	TRBV2	-	TRBD1	CASSPDRGRNEKLFF	TGTGCCAGCAGCCCAGACAGGGGACGAAATGAAAAACTGTTTTTT
TRBJ2-2	TRBV5-1	once	TRBD1	CASSPGTAKGRELFF	TGCGCCAGCAGCCCGGGGACAGCAAAGGGCCGGGAGCTGTTTTTT
TRBJ2-1	TRBV7-8	-	-	CASRSQLESYNEQFF	TGTGCCAGCAGATCCCAACTAGAATCCTACAATGAGCAGTTCTTC
TRBJ1-4	TRBV15	-	-	CATSAGRMNEKLFF	TGTGCCACCAGCGCGGGACGGATGAATGAAAAACTGTTTTTT
TRBJ2-7	TRBV10-3	-	-	CAISELAGTYEQYF	TGTGCCATCAGTGAGCTGGCAGGGACCTACGAGCAGTACTTC
TRBJ2-3	TRBV18	once	TRBD1	CASSDRGPPTDTQYF	TGTGCCAGCTCGGACAGGGGACCTCCCACAGATACGCAGTATTTT
TRBJ2-5	TRBV7-2	-	TRBD2	CASSLRRGGLETQYF	TGTGCCAGCAGCTTAAGGCGGGGGGGCCTGGAGACCCAGTACTTC
TRBJ2-7	TRBV29-1	-	TRBD1	CSVEGQGDYEQYF	TGCAGCGTTGAGGGCCAGGGGGACTACGAGCAGTACTTC
TRBJ2-1	TRBV6-5	-	TRBD2	CASRRPGGLRNEQFF	TGTGCCAGCAGAAGACCGGGGGGGCTACGCAATGAGCAGTTCTTC
TRBJ1-2	TRBV5-1	-	-	CASSLGASNYGYTF	TGCGCCAGCAGCTTGGGAGCGTCTAACTATGGCTACACCTTC
TRBJ2-7	TRBV7-2	-	-	CASSSSTGPYEQYF	TGTGCCAGCAGCTCCTCTACAGGGCCCTACGAGCAGTACTTC
TRBJ1-4	TRBV5-1	-	-	CASSLGQNEKLFF	TGCGCCAGCAGCTTGGGTCAGAATGAAAAACTGTTTTTT
TRBJ2-3	TRBV29-1	-	-	CSVEIVRGKDTQYF	TGCAGCGTTGAAATTGTTCGGGGTAAAGATACGCAGTATTTT
TRBJ1-2	TRBV21-1	-	-	CASSTYRISGYTF	TGTGCCAGCAGCACTTACAGGATCAGTGGCTACACCTTC
TRBJ2-7	TRBV5-1	-	-	CASSSMTGVYEQYF	TGCGCCAGCAGCTCGATGACAGGAGTCTACGAGCAGTACTTC
TRBJ1-5	TRBV7-9	-	-	CASRGGGNQPQHF	TGTGCCAGCCGCGGGGGCGGCAATCAGCCCCAGCATTTT
TRBJ1-2	TRBV5-1	-	TRBD1	CASSRGQGDYGYTF	TGCGCCAGCTCTCGGGGACAGGGAGACTATGGCTACACCTTC
TRBJ2-1	TRBV5-1	-	TRBD1	CASSLTGTGDNEQFF	TGCGCCAGCAGTTTGACCGGGACAGGCGACAATGAGCAGTTCTTC
TRBJ2-2	TRBV3-1/TRBV3-2	-	-	CASSQVNSPTGELFF	TGTGCCAGCAGCCAAGTTAACAGCCCCACCGGGGAGCTGTTTTTT